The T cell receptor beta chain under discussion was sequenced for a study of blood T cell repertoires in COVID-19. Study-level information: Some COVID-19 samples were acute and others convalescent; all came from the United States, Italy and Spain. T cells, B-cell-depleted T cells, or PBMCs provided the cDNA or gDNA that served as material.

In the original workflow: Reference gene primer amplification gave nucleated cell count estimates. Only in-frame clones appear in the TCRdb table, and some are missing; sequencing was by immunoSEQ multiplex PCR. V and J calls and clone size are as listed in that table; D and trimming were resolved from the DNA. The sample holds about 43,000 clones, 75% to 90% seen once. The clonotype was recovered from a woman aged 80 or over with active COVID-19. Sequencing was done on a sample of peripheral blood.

The CDR3 loop reads CASSAPQVYGYTF. The CDR3 DNA sequence: TGTGCCAGCAGCGCCCCGCAGGTCTATGGCTACACCTTC. The chain joins TRBV12-3 or TRBV12-4 to TRBJ1-2, with D uncertain. Trimming took 6 bases from V and 4 from J, leaving 12 bases between them. The CDR3 is made up of 13 amino acids.